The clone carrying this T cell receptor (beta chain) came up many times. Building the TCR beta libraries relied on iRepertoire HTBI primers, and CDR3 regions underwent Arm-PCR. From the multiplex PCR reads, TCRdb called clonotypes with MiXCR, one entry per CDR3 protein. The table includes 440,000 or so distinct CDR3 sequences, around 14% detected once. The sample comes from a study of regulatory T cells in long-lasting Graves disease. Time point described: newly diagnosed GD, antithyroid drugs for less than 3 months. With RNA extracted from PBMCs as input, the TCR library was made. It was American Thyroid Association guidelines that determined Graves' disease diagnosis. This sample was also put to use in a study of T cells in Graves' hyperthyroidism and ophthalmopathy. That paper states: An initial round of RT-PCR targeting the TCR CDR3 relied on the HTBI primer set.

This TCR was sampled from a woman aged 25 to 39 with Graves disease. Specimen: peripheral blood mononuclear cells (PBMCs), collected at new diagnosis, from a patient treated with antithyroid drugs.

In nucleotides, the CDR3 is TGTGCCAGCAGCTTAGTCGTCCACAATGAGCAGTTCTTC. Protein product: CASSLVVHNEQFF. The J gene is TRBJ2-1, the V gene TRBV7-8; D is undetermined. The CDR3 runs 13 residues. Germline V gene data show CDR1 as SGHVS and CDR2 as FQNEAQ. Trimming removed 1 base from V and 5 bases from J, with 6 bases in between.